Below, 30 T cell receptor beta chains from the same sample are listed, as sequenced in a study of regulatory T cells in long-lasting Graves disease. Specified time point: newly diagnosed GD, antithyroid drugs for less than 3 months. Generation of the TCR library employed RNA extracted from PBMCs. The authors built TCR beta libraries using iRepertoire HTBI primers and Arm-PCR of CDR3 regions. TCRdb redid the calling of the multiplex PCR reads with MiXCR, one entry per CDR3 protein. This sample has about 360,000 distinct CDR3 sequences, with 15% to 20% found just once. These records were also assigned to another study, of T cells in Graves' hyperthyroidism and ophthalmopathy.

The sequenced sample was peripheral blood mononuclear cells (PBMCs), obtained at new diagnosis, from a patient treated with antithyroid drugs. The receptors shown here come from a woman between 18 and 29 years old with Graves disease.

This clonotype was observed a few times. The genes are TRBV9 and TRBJ1-1; D is unclear. The CDR3 loop spans 14 amino acids. Germline CDR1 and CDR2: SGDLS and YYNGEE. V was cut by 0 bases and J by 1 base, with 7 bases left in between. In nucleotides, the CDR3 is TGTGCCAGCAGCGTAGACGCAGGGAACACTGAAGCTTTCTTT. Protein: CASSVDAGNTEAFF.

This clonotype was detected only a few times. The chain couples TRBV7-3 to TRBJ2-1, with TRBD2 matching 7 bases. The V segment lost 2 bases and the J segment 2 bases; nucleotides outside the gene matches: 6. Per germline, CDR1 SGHTA and CDR2 FQGTGA. The CDR3 sequence is 16 residues long. The CDR3 DNA reads TGTGCCAGCAGCTTAGGATTCGGGGGGACCTACAATGAGCAGTTCTTC. This codes for CASSLGFGGTYNEQFF.

This clonotype was detected many times. J is TRBJ1-4 and V is TRBV12-3 or TRBV12-4; possibly TRBD1 for D (5 bases). The CDR3 covers 12 residues. The germline V and J ends were trimmed by 4 bases and 8 bases, with 8 bases remaining between them. CDR3 in DNA: TGTGCCAGCAGTTCAGGGAAAGAAAAACTGTTTTTT. Translation gives CASSSGKEKLFF.

V usage is TRBV6-2 or TRBV6-3 and J usage is TRBJ1-5; TRBD1 aligns across 12 bases. Germline V gene lookup returns CDR1 MNHEY and CDR2 SVGEGT. The V gene end was trimmed by 6 bases and the J gene end by 1 base; junction bases not matched to a gene: 10. This CDR3 has 18 residues. CDR3 nucleotides: TGTGCCAGCAGGGGAATCGGGACAGGGGGCGGGAGCAATCAGCCCCAGCATTTT. Translated: CASRGIGTGGGSNQPQHF.

This clonotype was observed a few times. The chain carries TRBV10-2 and TRBJ2-2, with D maybe TRBD1 (6 bases). Germline CDR1 and CDR2: WSHSY and SAAADI. V dropped 5 bases and J dropped 0 bases, with 10 bases sitting between them. The CDR3 spans 15 residues. The CDR3 DNA follows: TGCGCCAGCAGTCGGGCAGGGGCGAACACCGGGGAGCTGTTTTTT. Translated, it gives CASSRAGANTGELFF.

The table lists this clonotype with many counts. The chain couples TRBV7-2 to TRBJ2-5; tentatively, D is TRBD2 (6 bases). Germline values: CDR1 SGHTA, CDR2 FQGNSA. The CDR3 is 15 residues long. Trimming took 6 bases from V and 1 from J, leaving 15 bases between them. For the CDR3, the DNA is TGTGCCAGCAGTCGGAGGCCGGGAGCCCAAGAGACCCAGTACTTC. Encoded protein: CASSRRPGAQETQYF.

V usage is TRBV20-1 and J usage is TRBJ2-7, with 11 bases identical to TRBD1. CDR3 length: 13 amino acids. Germline values: CDR1 DFQATT, CDR2 SNEGSKA (reference sequence). The V gene end was trimmed by 5 bases and the J gene end by 5 bases; junction bases not matched to a gene: 5. CDR3 bases: TGCAGTGCTCCAAGGACAGGGGGCAACGAGCAGTACTTC. Translation gives CSAPRTGGNEQYF.

This clonotype came up many times. The V gene is TRBV2, the J gene TRBJ1-1; TRBD1 might be the D (5 bases). V dropped 4 bases and J dropped 1 base, with 10 bases sitting between them. Per the germline V gene, CDR1 is SNHLY and CDR2 is FYNNEI. The CDR3 loop spans 14 amino acids. Here the CDR3 DNA reads TGTGCCAGCAGTGTGGACAAGAAGAACACTGAAGCTTTCTTT. It is translated as CASSVDKKNTEAFF.

Comments on this clonotype: Its ends do not fully match the called genes, so a read error is possible. This chain connects TRBV18 to TRBJ1-1; 8 bases fit TRBD1. CDR3 length: 17 amino acids. Germline V gene data show CDR1 as KGHSH and CDR2 as LQKENI. Here the CDR3 DNA reads TGTGCCAGCCCACCTTCGAGGACAGGGTATTTTTCTACTGAAGATTTCTTT. Encoded protein: CASPPSRTGYFSTEDFF.

This chain connects TRBV12-3 or TRBV12-4 to TRBJ1-5; the D gene is possibly TRBD1 (5 bases). The CDR3 runs 18 residues. V shed 6 bases and J shed 0 bases, with 21 bases lying between them. The DNA of the CDR3 is TGTGCCAGCAGCCCAGTGGGACTGAAGATGTATAGCAATCAGCCCCAGCATTTT. Protein: CASSPVGLKMYSNQPQHF.

This clonotype showed up many times. The V gene is TRBV28, the J gene TRBJ2-5, with 7 bases that match TRBD2. There are 15 residues in the CDR3. Germline CDR1 MDHEN, CDR2 SYDVKM. The V gene end was trimmed by 8 bases and the J gene end by 4 bases; junction bases not matched to a gene: 13. In nucleotides, the CDR3 is TGTGCCAGCTACTTTAGGGAGGGGCCGACAGAGACCCAGTACTTC. Translation gives CASYFREGPTETQYF. Together with reference TRBV28 and TRBJ2-5, the CDR3 gives the full variable domain: DVKVTQSSRYLVKRTGEKVFLECVQDMDHENMFWYRQDPGLGLRLIYFSYDVKMKEKGDIPEGYSVSREKKERFSLILESASTNQTSMYLCASYFREGPTETQYFGPGTRLLVL.

About this clonotype itself: A read error is possible here, since a much larger clone lies one base away. V and J are TRBV5-1 and TRBJ1-2; D gene ambiguous. CDR1 and CDR2 (germline): SGHRS, YFSETQ. CDR3 length: 15 amino acids. Trimming removed 4 bases from V and 4 bases from J, with 17 bases in between. As DNA, the CDR3 is TGCGCCAGCAGCGGAGACGACTGGGTTCTCTATGGCTACACCTTC. Translated, it gives CASSGDDWVLYGYTF.

This clonotype was seen repeatedly, ten times or more. CDR3: CSISREASNLAFF. Written as DNA, the CDR3 is TGCAGTATTAGTAGGGAGGCGAGTAATCTTGCTTTCTTT. The rearrangement joins TRBV20-1 to TRBJ1-1; no clear D gene. CDR1 DFQATT and CDR2 SNEGSKA come from the germline V gene (reference sequence). Trimming took 8 bases from V and 11 from J, leaving 24 bases between them. The length of the CDR3 is 13 residues.

The chain joins TRBV7-3 to TRBJ2-4, with 8 nucleotides matching TRBD2. Germline V gene data show CDR1 as SGHTA and CDR2 as FQGTGA. The J segment lost 8 bases and the V segment lost 5 bases, leaving 11 bases of the junction unmatched. The CDR3 consists of 15 residues. CDR3 sequence reads: CASSAGRGGTYIQYF. For the CDR3, the DNA is TGTGCCAGCAGCGCGGGTCGGGGGGGCACGTACATTCAGTACTTC. Based on the CDR3 plus reference TRBV7-3 and TRBJ2-4, the full variable domain is GAGVSQTPSNKVTEKGKYVELRCDPISGHTALYWYRQSLGQGPEFLIYFQGTGAADDSGLPNDRFFAVRPEGSVSTLKIQRTERGDSAVYLCASSAGRGGTYIQYFGAGTRLSVL.

The chain carries TRBV24-1 and TRBJ2-5; D perhaps matches TRBD2 (5 bases). This CDR3 is 16 amino acids long. Germline lookup yields CDR1 KGHDR and CDR2 SFDVKD. The germline V and J ends were trimmed by 4 bases and 4 bases, with 18 bases remaining between them. CDR3 in amino acids: CATSDRSLVRGETQYF. CDR3 DNA: TGTGCCACCAGTGACCGTAGTCTCGTCCGGGGAGAGACCCAGTACTTC.

The CDR3 DNA reads as TGTGCCAGCAGTTTCGGGGGGCTCGCAGATACGCAGTATTTT. It codes for CASSFGGLADTQYF. V usage is TRBV27 and J usage is TRBJ2-3, with D perhaps matching TRBD2 (7 bases). Germline lookup yields CDR1 MNHEY and CDR2 SMNVEV (reference sequence). This CDR3 has 14 amino acids. V was trimmed by 3 bases and J by 4 bases, leaving 11 bases between them.

This clonotype came up many times. This chain joins TRBV12-3 or TRBV12-4 and TRBJ2-7; 12 bases agree with TRBD1. The CDR3 covers 14 residues. V shed 3 bases and J 5 bases; nucleotides not matched to a gene: 2. CDR3 coding DNA: TGTGCCAGCAGTTTTGGGACAGGGGGCGACGAGCAGTACTTC. Its translation is CASSFGTGGDEQYF.

The V call is TRBV20-1, the J call TRBJ2-7; D perhaps matches TRBD2 (6 bases). Germline V gene data show CDR1 as DFQATT and CDR2 as SNEGSKA (reference sequence). The CDR3 is 14 amino acids. With 1 base removed from V and 2 bases from J, the gap between germline ends came to 12 bases. CDR3 loop: CSARGGDRAYEQYF. CDR3 coding DNA: TGCAGTGCTAGAGGGGGGGACCGCGCCTACGAGCAGTACTTC.

The chain links TRBV10-1 to TRBJ1-4; no firm D call. The V gene lost 0 bases and the J gene lost 12 bases, with 14 bases spanning the gap. CDR1 is WNHNN, CDR2 SYGVQD, per germline (reference sequence). The CDR3 length is 14 residues. The CDR3 protein is CASSESMDGRELFF. The DNA for the CDR3 is TGCGCCAGCAGTGAGTCGATGGACGGAAGGGAACTGTTTTTT.

This clonotype has a handful of counts. The gene calls are TRBV14 and TRBJ2-1, with 9 bases identical to TRBD2. In germline, CDR1 is SGHDN, CDR2 FVKESK. The CDR3 sequence is 17 residues long. Trimming removed 0 bases from V and 4 bases from J; junction bases left unmatched: 7. The CDR3 protein is CASSQEQRLAVYNEQFF. The CDR3 DNA is TGTGCCAGCAGCCAAGAACAGAGACTAGCGGTGTACAATGAGCAGTTCTTC.

This clonotype was counted ten times or more. The chain employs TRBV20-1 and TRBJ2-7; 13 bases fit TRBD2. The CDR3 contains 14 residues. J gave up 4 bases and V 5 bases, and 5 bases lay outside the gene matches. Germline V gives CDR1 DFQATT, CDR2 SNEGSKA (reference sequence). The CDR3 protein is CSAARGLAGYEQYF. In nucleotides, the CDR3 is TGCAGTGCTGCCCGGGGACTAGCGGGGTACGAGCAGTACTTC.

Turning to this clonotype: One base away lies a much larger clone, so this may be a sequencing read error. The J gene is TRBJ2-3, the V gene TRBV9; D remains unclear. CDR1 and CDR2 (germline): SGDLS, YYNGEE. V was trimmed by 5 bases and J by 2 bases, leaving 12 bases between them. The CDR3 totals 14 residues. In DNA, the CDR3 is TGTGCCAGCAGTCCCTTGGTAGCCACAGATACGCAGTATTTT. Translating it yields CASSPLVATDTQYF.

This clonotype came up many times. The chain carries TRBV3-1 and TRBJ1-2; D not certain. Germline-derived CDR1 and CDR2 are LGHDT and YNNKEL (reference sequence). V lost 1 base and J lost 6, with 6 bases in between. This CDR3 has 12 residues. CDR3 sequence: CASSQVKDGYTF. In nucleotides, the CDR3 is TGTGCCAGCAGCCAAGTTAAGGATGGCTACACCTTC.

The rearrangement joins TRBV9 to TRBJ2-3; 9 bases map to TRBD1. V shed 2 bases, J shed 2 bases, and the junction held 3 bases outside the gene matches. The CDR3 consists of 15 residues. Germline loops: CDR1 SGDLS, CDR2 YYNGEE. CDR3 amino acids: CASSVRDRVTDTQYF. CDR3 sequence (DNA): TGTGCCAGCAGCGTGCGGGACAGGGTCACAGATACGCAGTATTTT.

The sample holds one count of this clonotype. The rearrangement uses TRBV29-1 and TRBJ1-4; D remains ambiguous. Germline CDR1 SQVTM, CDR2 ANQGSEA. The V end was cut by 6 bases, the J end by 4 bases, with 15 bases between. This CDR3 is built from 14 residues. Here the CDR3 reads CSVAEPSLNEKLFF. The CDR3 coding sequence is TGCAGCGTGGCGGAACCCTCCCTTAATGAAAAACTGTTTTTT.

This clonotype appeared many times. The V gene is TRBV30, the J gene TRBJ1-2; weak D call: TRBD1 (6 bases). CDR1 and CDR2 (germline): GTSNPN, SVGIG (reference sequence). V lost 0 bases to trimming and J lost 3 bases, with 11 bases between them. This CDR3 comprises 14 residues. The CDR3, as DNA: TGTGCCTGGAGTGTACCGGACAGATACTATGGCTACACCTTC. Amino acid sequence: CAWSVPDRYYGYTF.

This chain connects TRBV29-1 to TRBJ2-1; no clear D. The germline V gene encodes CDR1 SQVTM and CDR2 ANQGSEA. This CDR3 is built from 13 residues. V lost 4 bases and J lost 2, with 9 bases in between. DNA for the CDR3: TGCAGCGTTGGACTCCCAGCCTACAATGAGCAGTTCTTC. The encoded protein is CSVGLPAYNEQFF.

The sample holds many counts of this clonotype. The chain carries TRBV5-1 and TRBJ2-7; D is possibly TRBD2 (6 bases). The CDR3 length is 14 residues. V lost 1 base and J lost 7, with 15 bases in between. CDR1 and CDR2 (germline): SGHRS, YFSETQ. The CDR3 DNA follows: TGCGCCAGCAGCTTGACCGCCCCTAGCGATGAGCAGTACTTC. Protein product: CASSLTAPSDEQYF.

This clonotype was picked up many times. The chain links TRBV11-1 to TRBJ1-1; 7 bases match TRBD1. The germline V gene has CDR1 SGHAT and CDR2 FQDESV (reference sequence). V was pared by 3 bases and J by 6 bases, with 4 bases of the junction left unmatched. This CDR3 contains 13 residues. DNA for the CDR3: TGTGCCAGCAGCTTTACCGGGACAGCTGAAGCTTTCTTT. As protein: CASSFTGTAEAFF.

This clonotype turned up a few times. V usage is TRBV27 and J usage is TRBJ2-3; D is uncertain. Looked up from germline, CDR1 is MNHEY and CDR2 is SMNVEV (reference sequence). The CDR3 sequence is 13 residues long. The V and J ends lost 2 bases and 6 bases respectively, with 9 bases between them. CDR3 nucleotides: TGTGCCAGCAGTTTAGTAGCAGCGGATACGCAGTATTTT. Encoded protein: CASSLVAADTQYF.